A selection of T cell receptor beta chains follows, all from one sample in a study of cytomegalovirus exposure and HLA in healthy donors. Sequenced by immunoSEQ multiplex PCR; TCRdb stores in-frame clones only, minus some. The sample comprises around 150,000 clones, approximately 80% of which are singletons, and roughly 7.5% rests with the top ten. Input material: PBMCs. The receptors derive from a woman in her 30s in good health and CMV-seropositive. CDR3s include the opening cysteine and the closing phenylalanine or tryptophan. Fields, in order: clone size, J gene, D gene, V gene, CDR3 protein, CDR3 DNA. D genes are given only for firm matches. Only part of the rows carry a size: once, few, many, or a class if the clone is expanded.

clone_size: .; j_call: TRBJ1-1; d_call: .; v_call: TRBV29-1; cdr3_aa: CSAIGHRNTEAFF; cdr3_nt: TGCAGCGCGATTGGTCACAGGAACACTGAAGCTTTCTTT
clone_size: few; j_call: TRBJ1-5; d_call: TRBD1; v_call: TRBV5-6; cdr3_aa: CASSLWDRFNQPQHF; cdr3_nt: TGTGCCAGCAGCTTGTGGGACAGGTTCAATCAGCCCCAGCATTTT
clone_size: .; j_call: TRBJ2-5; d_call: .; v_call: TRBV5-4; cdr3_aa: CASSLDHSLGGETQYF; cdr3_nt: TGTGCCAGCAGCTTGGACCACAGTCTCGGGGGAGAGACCCAGTACTTC
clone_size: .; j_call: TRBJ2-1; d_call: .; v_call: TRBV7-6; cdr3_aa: CASGRSQGFGEQFF; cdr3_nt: TGTGCCAGCGGTAGGTCCCAGGGGTTCGGTGAGCAGTTCTTC
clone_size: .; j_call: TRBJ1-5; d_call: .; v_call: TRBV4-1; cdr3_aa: CASSQLGGANQPQHF; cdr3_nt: TGCGCCAGCAGCCAACTGGGGGGGGCCAATCAGCCCCAGCATTTT
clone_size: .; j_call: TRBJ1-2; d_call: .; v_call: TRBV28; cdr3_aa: CASSLVKGGVSGYTF; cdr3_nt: TGTGCCAGCAGTTTAGTAAAAGGGGGAGTTAGTGGCTACACCTTC
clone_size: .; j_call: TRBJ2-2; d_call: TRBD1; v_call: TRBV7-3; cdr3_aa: CASSATGARELFF; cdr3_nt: TGTGCCAGCAGCGCCACAGGGGCCCGGGAGCTGTTTTTT
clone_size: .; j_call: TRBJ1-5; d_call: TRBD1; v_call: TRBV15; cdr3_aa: CATNSGTGFIVGNQPQHF; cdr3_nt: TGTGCCACTAACTCCGGGACAGGGTTTATAGTTGGCAATCAGCCCCAGCATTTT
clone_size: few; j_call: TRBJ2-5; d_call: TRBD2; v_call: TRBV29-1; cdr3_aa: CSVSRGGLETQYF; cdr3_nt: TGCAGCGTTTCCCGGGGGGGCCTGGAGACCCAGTACTTC
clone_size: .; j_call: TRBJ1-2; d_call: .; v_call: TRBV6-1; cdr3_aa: CASRDRSQGYGYTF; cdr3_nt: TGTGCCAGCAGAGACAGGTCCCAGGGGTATGGCTACACCTTC
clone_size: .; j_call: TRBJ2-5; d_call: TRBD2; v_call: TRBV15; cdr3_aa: CATSRSGTSGSPIYF; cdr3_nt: TGTGCCACCAGCAGATCGGGGACTAGCGGGTCTCCTATATACTTC
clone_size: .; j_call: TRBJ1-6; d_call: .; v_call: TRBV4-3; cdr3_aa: CASSQDSTGQISPLHF; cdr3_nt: TGCGCCAGCAGCCAAGATTCTACGGGACAAATATCACCCCTCCACTTT
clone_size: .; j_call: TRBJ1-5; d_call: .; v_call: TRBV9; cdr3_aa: CASSVDGYDQPQHF; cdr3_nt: TGTGCCAGCAGCGTAGACGGTTATGATCAGCCCCAGCATTTT
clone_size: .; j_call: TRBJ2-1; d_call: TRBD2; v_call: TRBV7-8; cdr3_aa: CASRIKRGGVDNEQFF; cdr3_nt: TGTGCCAGCAGGATAAAGCGGGGGGGCGTTGACAATGAGCAGTTCTTC
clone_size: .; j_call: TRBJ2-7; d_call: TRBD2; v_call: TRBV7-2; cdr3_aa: CASSKQGLAGDYEQYF; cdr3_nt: TGTGCCAGCAGCAAGCAGGGACTAGCGGGGGACTACGAGCAGTACTTC
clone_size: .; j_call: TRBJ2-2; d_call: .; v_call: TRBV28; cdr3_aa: CASSLRETGELFF; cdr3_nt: TGTGCCAGCAGTCTCAGGGAAACCGGGGAGCTGTTTTTT
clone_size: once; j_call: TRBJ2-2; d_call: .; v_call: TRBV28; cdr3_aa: CASSQCGELFF; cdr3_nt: TGTGCCAGCAGTCAGTGCGGGGAGCTGTTTTTT
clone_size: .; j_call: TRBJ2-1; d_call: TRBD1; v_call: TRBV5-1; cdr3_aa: CASSLVDRGDEQFF; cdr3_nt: TGCGCCAGCAGCTTGGTTGACAGGGGCGATGAGCAGTTCTTC
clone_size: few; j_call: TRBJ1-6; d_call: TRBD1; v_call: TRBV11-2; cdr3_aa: CASSSGGGSPLHF; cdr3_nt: TGTGCCAGCAGCTCAGGGGGCGGTTCACCCCTCCACTTT
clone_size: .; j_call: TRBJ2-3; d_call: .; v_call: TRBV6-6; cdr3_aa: CASSSSRSTDTQYF; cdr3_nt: TGTGCCAGCAGTTCCTCTCGGAGCACAGATACGCAGTATTTT
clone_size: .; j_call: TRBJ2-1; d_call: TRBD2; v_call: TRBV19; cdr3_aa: CRTVPGLAGSYKGEQFF; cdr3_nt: TGCCGAACGGTCCCAGGGCTAGCGGGTTCCTACAAGGGGGAGCAGTTCTTC
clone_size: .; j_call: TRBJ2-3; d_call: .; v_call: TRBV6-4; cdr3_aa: CAGSRGSTDTQYF; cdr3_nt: TGTGCCGGCAGCCGCGGGAGCACAGATACGCAGTATTTT
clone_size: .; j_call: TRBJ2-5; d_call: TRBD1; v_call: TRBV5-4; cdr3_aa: CASLQGGDREETQYF; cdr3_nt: TGTGCCAGCCTCCAAGGGGGAGACAGGGAAGAGACCCAGTACTTC
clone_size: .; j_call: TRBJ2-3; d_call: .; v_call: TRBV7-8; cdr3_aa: CASSLANTQYF; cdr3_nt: TGTGCCAGCAGCTTGGCAAATACGCAGTATTTT
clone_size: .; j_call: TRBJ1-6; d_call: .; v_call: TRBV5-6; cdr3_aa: CASSVIQSSYNSPLHF; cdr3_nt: TGTGCCAGCAGCGTCATACAGAGCTCCTATAATTCACCCCTCCACTTT
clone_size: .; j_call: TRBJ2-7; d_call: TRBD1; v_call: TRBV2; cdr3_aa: CASNGHTGGEQYF; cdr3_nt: TGTGCCAGCAACGGACATACAGGGGGAGAGCAGTACTTC
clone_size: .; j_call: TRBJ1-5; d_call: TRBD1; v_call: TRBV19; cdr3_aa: CASSMDRFGQPQHF; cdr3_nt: TGTGCCAGTAGTATGGACAGGTTTGGACAGCCCCAGCATTTT
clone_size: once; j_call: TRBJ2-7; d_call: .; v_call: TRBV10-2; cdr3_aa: CASRRLDEQYF; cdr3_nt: TGCGCCAGCAGGCGTTTAGACGAGCAGTACTTC
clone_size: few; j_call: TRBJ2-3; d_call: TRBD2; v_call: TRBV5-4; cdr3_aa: CASSQGLAGGPYTQYF; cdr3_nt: TGTGCCAGCAGCCAAGGACTAGCGGGGGGACCATATACGCAGTATTTT
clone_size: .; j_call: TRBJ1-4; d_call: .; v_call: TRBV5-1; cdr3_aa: CASSLGYGPGNEKLFF; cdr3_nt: TGCGCCAGCAGCTTGGGCTATGGGCCGGGAAATGAAAAACTGTTTTTT
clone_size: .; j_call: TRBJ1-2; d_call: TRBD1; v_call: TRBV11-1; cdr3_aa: CASSQLRPGQGRGGYTF; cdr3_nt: TGTGCCAGCAGCCAACTTCGCCCCGGACAGGGGAGAGGCGGCTACACCTTC
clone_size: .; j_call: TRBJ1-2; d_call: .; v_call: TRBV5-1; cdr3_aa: CASSPPQGNYGYTF; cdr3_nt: TGCGCCAGCAGTCCCCCCCAGGGGAACTATGGCTACACCTTC
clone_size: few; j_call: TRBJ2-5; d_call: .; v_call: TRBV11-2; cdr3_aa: CASSLGQVWGETQYF; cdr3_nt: TGTGCCAGCAGCTTAGGACAGGTCTGGGGAGAGACCCAGTACTTC
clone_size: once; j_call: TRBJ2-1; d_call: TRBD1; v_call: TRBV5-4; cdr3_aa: CASSLGGTGSHNEQFF; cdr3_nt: TGTGCCAGCAGCTTGGGGGGGACAGGGTCTCATAATGAGCAGTTCTTC
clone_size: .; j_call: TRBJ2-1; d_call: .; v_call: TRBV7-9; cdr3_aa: CSSSSQTRPATYNEQFF; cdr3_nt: TGTTCCAGCAGCTCCCAAACTAGACCCGCCACCTACAATGAGCAGTTCTTC
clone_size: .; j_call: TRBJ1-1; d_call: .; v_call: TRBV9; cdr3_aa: CASSVRSKGTEAFF; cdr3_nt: TGTGCCAGCAGCGTTCGGAGCAAGGGGACTGAAGCTTTCTTT
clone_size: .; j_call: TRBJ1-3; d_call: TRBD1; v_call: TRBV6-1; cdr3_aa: CASSRDRGAGNTIYF; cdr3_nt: TGTGCCAGCAGCCGGGACAGGGGGGCTGGAAACACCATATATTTT
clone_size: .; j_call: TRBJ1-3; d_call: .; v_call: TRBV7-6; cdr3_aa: CASSLAVAGNTIYF; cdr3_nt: TGTGCCAGCAGCTTAGCCGTGGCAGGAAACACCATATATTTT
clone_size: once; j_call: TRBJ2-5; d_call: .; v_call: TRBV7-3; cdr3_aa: CASSLTIAGQETQYF; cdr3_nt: TGTGCCAGCAGCTTAACGATCGCAGGGCAAGAGACCCAGTACTTC
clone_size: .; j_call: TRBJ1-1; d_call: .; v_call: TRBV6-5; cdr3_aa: CASSDRMGNTEAFF; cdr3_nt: TGTGCCAGCAGTGACAGGATGGGGAACACTGAAGCTTTCTTT
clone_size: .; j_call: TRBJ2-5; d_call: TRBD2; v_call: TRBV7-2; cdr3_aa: CASSRDYQEAQYF; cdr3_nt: TGTGCCAGCAGCCGGGACTACCAAGAGGCCCAGTACTTC
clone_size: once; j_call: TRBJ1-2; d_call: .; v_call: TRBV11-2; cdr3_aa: CASSPDSYGYTF; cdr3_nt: TGTGCCAGCAGCCCGGACAGCTATGGCTACACCTTC
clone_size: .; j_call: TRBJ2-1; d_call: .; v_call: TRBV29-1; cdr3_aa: CSAEGGGGEQFF; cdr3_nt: TGCAGCGCTGAAGGAGGTGGCGGTGAGCAGTTCTTC
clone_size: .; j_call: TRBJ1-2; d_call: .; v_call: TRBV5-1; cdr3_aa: CASSLEVRPTGNYGYTF; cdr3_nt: TGCGCCAGCAGCTTGGAGGTACGCCCCACAGGGAACTATGGCTACACCTTC
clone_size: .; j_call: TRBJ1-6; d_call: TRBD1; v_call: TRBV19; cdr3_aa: CASTPGTGRSRNSPLHF; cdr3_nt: TGTGCCAGTACCCCCGGGACAGGGCGTTCCAGGAATTCACCCCTCCACTTT
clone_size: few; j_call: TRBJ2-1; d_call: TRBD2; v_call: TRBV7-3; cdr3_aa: CASSHKSHRLALNEQFF; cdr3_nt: TGTGCCAGCAGCCACAAGTCTCACCGACTAGCGCTGAATGAGCAGTTCTTC
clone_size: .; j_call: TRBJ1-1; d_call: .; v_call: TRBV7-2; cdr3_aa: CASSQMGGYTEAFF; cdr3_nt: TGTGCCAGCAGCCAGATGGGGGGTTACACTGAAGCTTTCTTT
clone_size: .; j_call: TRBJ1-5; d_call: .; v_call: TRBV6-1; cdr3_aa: CASSEGSDNQPQHF; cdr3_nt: TGTGCCAGCAGTGAAGGGTCAGATAATCAGCCCCAGCATTTT
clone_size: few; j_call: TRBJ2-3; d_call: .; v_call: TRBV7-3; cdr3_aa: CASSLTPSSHTDTQYF; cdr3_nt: TGTGCCAGCAGCTTAACCCCTAGCTCACACACAGATACGCAGTATTTT
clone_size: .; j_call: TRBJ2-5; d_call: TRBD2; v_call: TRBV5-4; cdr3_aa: CASSLDGGSGETQYF; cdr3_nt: TGTGCCAGCAGTTTGGACGGGGGTAGCGGGGAGACCCAGTACTTC
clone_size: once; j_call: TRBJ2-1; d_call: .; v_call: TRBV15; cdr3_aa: CATSRATGYNEQFF; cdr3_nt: TGTGCCACCAGCAGAGCTACAGGGTACAATGAGCAGTTCTTC
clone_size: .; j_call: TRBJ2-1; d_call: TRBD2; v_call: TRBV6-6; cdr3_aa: CASSLGLAAYNEQFF; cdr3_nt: TGTGCCAGCAGTTTAGGACTAGCGGCCTACAATGAGCAGTTCTTC
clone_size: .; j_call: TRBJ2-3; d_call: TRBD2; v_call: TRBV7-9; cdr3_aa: CASSLDGGAVGTDTQYF; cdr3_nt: TGTGCCAGCAGCTTAGACGGGGGGGCAGTCGGCACAGATACGCAGTATTTT